One sample yielded the 30 T cell receptor beta chains listed below, sequenced in a study of shared clonotypes between healthy human individuals. Sequencing used immunoSEQ multiplex PCR; TCRdb keeps in-frame clones, though not all of them. The table includes about 490,000 clones, around 85% detected once. The sequenced material came from PBMCs. The receptors shown here come from a woman aged 40 to 50 in good health. Some clones in this sample may be carry-over from other donors' samples.

The J gene is TRBJ2-7, the V gene TRBV7-2, with TRBD1 identical over 10 bases. The V and J ends lost 0 bases and 3 bases, in that order; junction bases with no gene match: 2. The CDR3 loop spans 15 amino acids. CDR1 is SGHTA and CDR2 is FQGNSA in the germline V gene. DNA for the CDR3: TGTGCCAGCAGCTTAGCGGGACAGGGGTACTACGAGCAGTACTTC. Protein product: CASSLAGQGYYEQYF.

V and J are TRBV10-3 and TRBJ1-2, with D unclear. Trimming took off 0 bases at V and 7 bases at J, with 12 bases between the two ends. The germline CDR1 and CDR2 sequences are ENHRY and SYGVKD. The CDR3 is 14 residues long. CDR3 coding DNA: TGTGCCATCAGTGAGTCGGGTAGGGAAGGTGGCTACACCTTC. Protein: CAISESGREGGYTF.

A single count supports this clone. The chain couples TRBV5-1 to TRBJ2-7, with unresolved D. CDR3 length: 12 residues. Germline V gene lookup returns CDR1 SGHRS and CDR2 YFSETQ. V lost 4 bases and J lost 2, with 7 bases in between. In nucleotides, the CDR3 is TGCGCCAGCAGCGGGGAAACCTACGAGCAGTACTTC. Translating it yields CASSGETYEQYF.

Concerning this clone: With only one base between it and a far larger clone, this is likely a read error. Other DNA sequences in this specimen translate into the identical CDR3. The rearrangement uses TRBV2 and TRBJ1-5, with D possibly being TRBD1 (6 bases). With 3 bases removed from V and 0 bases from J, the gap between germline ends came to 12 bases. Germline CDR1 SNHLY, CDR2 FYNNEI. The CDR3 is made up of 16 amino acids. As DNA, the CDR3 is TGTGCCAGCAGTGACGATGGGGGCTATAGCAATCAGCCCCAGCATTTT. This encodes CASSDDGGYSNQPQHF.

CDR3 amino acids: CASSILARDTQYF. CDR3 in DNA: TGTGCCAGTAGTATTCTAGCCCGTGATACGCAGTATTTT. This chain connects TRBV19 to TRBJ2-3; possibly TRBD2 for D (5 bases). From germline, CDR1 is LNHDA and CDR2 SQIVND (reference sequence). The length of the CDR3 is 13 residues. V was clipped by 3 bases and J by 6 bases, with 10 bases between them. Full variable domain (missing parts from reference TRBV19 and TRBJ2-3): DGGITQSPKYLFRKEGQNVTLSCEQNLNHDAMYWYRQDPGQGLRLIYYSQIVNDFQKGDIAEGYSVSREKKESFPLTVTSAQKNPTAFYLCASSILARDTQYFGPGTRLTVL.

About this clone itself: Since a far larger clone is one base different, this is likely a read error. Additional DNA sequences in this sample encode the identical CDR3. V usage is TRBV10-3 and J usage is TRBJ1-2; D gene uncertain. The CDR3 extends over 16 amino acids. Germline V gene sequence: CDR1 ENHRY, CDR2 SYGVKD. V lost 2 bases and J 0 bases, leaving 13 bases between the germline ends. This CDR3 reads CAISEPQARANYGYTF. As DNA, the CDR3 is TGTGCCATCAGTGAGCCCCAGGCTAGGGCTAACTATGGCTACACCTTC.

As DNA, the CDR3 is TGTGCCAGCGAGAGGACTAGCGGGACCGAGCAGTACTTC. This codes for CASERTSGTEQYF. The chain has TRBV28 and TRBJ2-7; 12 nucleotides align to TRBD2. From germline, CDR1 is MDHEN and CDR2 SYDVKM. CDR3 length equals 13 residues. Trimming removed 8 bases from V and 6 bases from J; junction bases left unmatched: 5. Drawing the rest from reference TRBV28 and TRBJ2-7, the complete variable domain is DVKVTQSSRYLVKRTGEKVFLECVQDMDHENMFWYRQDPGLGLRLIYFSYDVKMKEKGDIPEGYSVSREKKERFSLILESASTNQTSMYLCASERTSGTEQYFGPGTRLTVT.

The V call is TRBV7-3, the J call TRBJ2-1; the match to TRBD2 covers 11 bases. The CDR3 spans 18 residues. V lost 1 base and J lost 6; bases outside the gene matches: 11. Germline CDR1 SGHTA, CDR2 FQGTGA. The DNA for the CDR3 is TGTGCCAGCAGCTTAAGAGGTGGGGGTCTAGCGGGAGGCAATGAGCAGTTCTTC. It codes for CASSLRGGGLAGGNEQFF.

This rearrangement joins TRBV30 to TRBJ2-7, with D perhaps matching TRBD1 or TRBD2 (5 bases each). V lost 2 bases and J lost 7, with 12 bases in between. Germline-derived CDR1 and CDR2 are GTSNPN and SVGIG (reference sequence). CDR3 length: 12 residues. The CDR3 loop reads CAWSTRGDEQYF. The CDR3 DNA reads as TGTGCCTGGAGTACAAGAGGGGATGAGCAGTACTTC. The variable domain in full, completed from reference TRBV30 and TRBJ2-7, reads SQTIHQWPATLVQPVGSPLSLECTVEGTSNPNLYWYRQAAGRGLQLLFYSVGIGQISSEVPQNLSASRPQDRQFILSSKKLLLSDSGFYLCAWSTRGDEQYFGPGTRLTVT.

This clone was counted a few times. The chain combines TRBV18 with TRBJ1-4; D is ambiguous. Trimming stripped 0 bases from V and 6 bases from J, with 11 bases between. Germline loops: CDR1 KGHSH, CDR2 LQKENI. The CDR3 has 15 residues. CDR3 nucleotides: TGTGCCAGCTCACCACCGGGGATTGGAGATGAAAAACTGTTTTTT. Its protein is CASSPPGIGDEKLFF.

With regard to this clone: One end of the junction fails to match germline, which may point to a read error. The V gene is TRBV7-2, the J gene TRBJ1-5; no firm D call. CDR3 length: 14 amino acids. Looked up from germline, CDR1 is SGHTA and CDR2 is FQGNSA. In nucleotides, the CDR3 is TGTGCCAGCAGCCTAGCCCAGCCAGCCTTTATCCAGCATTTT. Protein: CASSLAQPAFIQHF.

This clone was found once. At one end the junction does not follow the germline gene, possibly because of a read error. V gene TRBV20-1 combines with J gene TRBJ1-4, with 9 bases matching TRBD1. The CDR3 sequence is 11 residues long. Germline V gene data show CDR1 as DFQATT and CDR2 as SNEGSKA (reference sequence). The CDR3: CSAPRQGGRDF. For the CDR3, the DNA is TGCAGTGCTCCCCGACAGGGGGGTAGGGATTTT.

This clone was picked up a small number of times. This could be a read error, since a much larger clone is one nucleotide away. This specimen includes other DNA sequences encoding the same CDR3. CDR3 sequence: CASSFSGGEQFF. In DNA, the CDR3 is TGTGCCAGCAGCTTTTCCGGGGGGGAACAGTTCTTC. The chain couples TRBV5-6 to TRBJ2-1; TRBD2 matches at 8 bases. The CDR3 is 12 residues long. With V trimmed by 2 bases and J by 13 bases, 5 bases remained unmatched. Germline values: CDR1 SGHDT, CDR2 YYEEEE.

The V and J genes are TRBV7-3 and TRBJ2-2, with no clear D. CDR3 length: 13 amino acids. The V end lost 2 bases, the J end lost 6 bases, and 7 bases lay between the germline ends. The germline V gene encodes CDR1 SGHTA and CDR2 FQGTGA. As DNA, the CDR3 is TGTGCCAGCAGCTTAGGGGTAGCCGGGGAGCTGTTTTTT. Amino acids: CASSLGVAGELFF.

A note on this clone: Other DNA sequences in the sample encode the same CDR3. This chain joins TRBV4-3 and TRBJ2-7; tentative D call: TRBD1 (6 bases). The CDR3 has 13 residues. Deletions cut 0 bases from V and 3 bases from J, with 6 bases between. CDR1 LGHNA and CDR2 YSLEER come from the germline V gene. CDR3 region: CASSQDRGYEQYF. The CDR3 nucleotides are TGCGCCAGCAGCCAAGACAGGGGCTACGAGCAGTACTTC.

This sequence joins TRBV5-1 and TRBJ1-5, with 10 bases matching TRBD1. Trimming removed 4 bases from V and 5 bases from J; junction bases left unmatched: 3. This CDR3 contains 14 residues. Germline V CDR1 and CDR2: SGHRS, YFSETQ. CDR3 amino acids: CASSAGTGDQPQHF. The CDR3, as DNA: TGCGCCAGCAGCGCCGGGACAGGGGATCAGCCCCAGCATTTT. The full variable domain, with the rest looked up from reference TRBV5-1 and TRBJ1-5, is KAGVTQTPRYLIKTRGQQVTLSCSPISGHRSVSWYQQTPGQGLQFLFEYFSETQRNKGNFPGRFSGRQFSNSRSEMNVSTLELGDSALYLCASSAGTGDQPQHFGDGTRLSIL.

The table lists this clone with a count of one. The chain joins TRBV19 to TRBJ1-1; unclear D gene. Germline-derived CDR1 and CDR2 are LNHDA and SQIVND (reference sequence). The CDR3 is 14 residues long. Deletions cut 6 bases from V and 3 bases from J, with 14 bases between. CDR3 sequence: CASRQSFRDTEAFF. Written as DNA, the CDR3 is TGTGCCAGTAGGCAGTCGTTTAGGGACACTGAAGCTTTCTTT.

The chain combines TRBV27 with TRBJ2-3; TRBD1 agrees at 9 bases. Germline V gene lookup returns CDR1 MNHEY and CDR2 SMNVEV (reference sequence). The CDR3 has 19 residues. The V segment lost 4 bases and the J segment 1 base; nucleotides outside the gene matches: 15. CDR3 sequence (DNA): TGTGCCAGCAGTTCGTACAGGGGGCGAGGCTGGGTGGGCACAGATACGCAGTATTTT. It translates to CASSSYRGRGWVGTDTQYF.

This clone was observed a handful of times. The chain links TRBV27 to TRBJ2-7; no clear D. The germline V gene has CDR1 MNHEY and CDR2 SMNVEV (reference sequence). The V end lost 6 bases, the J end lost 3 bases, and 6 bases lay between the germline ends. This CDR3 region has 11 residues. CDR3 DNA: TGTGCCAGCAGGGGCCTCTACGAGCAGTACTTC. This sequence encodes CASRGLYEQYF.

V gene TRBV10-3 combines with J gene TRBJ2-1; 10 nucleotides line up with TRBD2. This CDR3 has 16 amino acids. V lost 3 bases, J lost 8 bases, and 10 bases stayed unmatched. Germline V lookup: CDR1 ENHRY, CDR2 SYGVKD. CDR3 nucleotide sequence: TGTGCCATCAGTGACCCATCTACTAGCGGGACTGATGAGCAGTTCTTC. Amino acid sequence: CAISDPSTSGTDEQFF.

The chain uses TRBV30 and TRBJ2-6; no clear D. Germline CDR1 and CDR2: GTSNPN and SVGIG (reference sequence). Trimming removed 7 bases from V and 0 bases from J, with 7 bases in between. The CDR3 loop spans 13 amino acids. This chain's CDR3 is CASPRSGANVLTF. In DNA, the CDR3 is TGTGCCTCCCCTCGCTCTGGGGCCAACGTCCTGACTTTC.

This chain uses TRBV5-4 with TRBJ2-1, with TRBD2 matching over 12 bases. The CDR3 is 14 residues long. The germline V gene encodes CDR1 SGHNT and CDR2 YYREEE (reference sequence). V lost 4 bases, J lost 10 bases, and 6 bases stayed unmatched. The CDR3 loop is CASSPGTSGLEQFF. CDR3 DNA sequence: TGTGCCAGCAGCCCTGGGACTAGCGGGCTGGAGCAGTTCTTC.

This clone was seen only a few times. V usage is TRBV7-8 and J usage is TRBJ2-7; tentative D call: TRBD2 (5 bases). CDR3 size: 14 residues. Per the germline V gene, CDR1 is SGHVS and CDR2 is FQNEAQ. The CDR3 region is CASSLAQSRGSPVV. The DNA for the CDR3 is TGTGCCAGCAGCTTAGCGCAGTCTCGAGGGAGCCCGGTCGTC.

The V call is TRBV6-4, the J call TRBJ2-1; D is possibly TRBD2 (5 bases). Germline CDR1 is MRHNA and CDR2 is SNTAGT. This CDR3 has 13 amino acids. Trimming removed 9 bases at V and 0 bases at J, with 9 bases between. The CDR3 here is CASGESSYNEQFF. The CDR3 DNA sequence: TGTGCCAGTGGGGAGAGCTCCTACAATGAGCAGTTCTTC.

V and J are TRBV9 and TRBJ2-7, with 7 bases aligning to TRBD1. V lost 1 base, J lost 2 bases, and 3 bases stayed unmatched. The CDR3 is 14 residues long. Per germline, CDR1 SGDLS and CDR2 YYNGEE. In DNA, the CDR3 is TGTGCCAGCAGCGTATCCGACAGGGCCTACGAGCAGTACTTC. The encoded protein is CASSVSDRAYEQYF.

V usage is TRBV5-1 and J usage is TRBJ1-2; D unresolved. There are 14 residues in the CDR3. Trimming pared 1 base from V and 3 bases from J, leaving 10 bases between. Germline CDR1 and CDR2: SGHRS and YFSETQ. CDR3 in DNA: TGCGCCAGCAGCTTGACCCAGCCGGACTATGGCTACACCTTC. Translation: CASSLTQPDYGYTF.

The chain is built from TRBV29-1 and TRBJ1-1; D gene ambiguous. Trimming left V 0 bases short and J 10 bases short, with 15 bases between. The CDR3 length is 13 residues. Germline CDR1 and CDR2: SQVTM and ANQGSEA. This CDR3 reads CSVEELAPLGAFF. In DNA, the CDR3 is TGCAGCGTTGAAGAGTTAGCCCCATTGGGAGCTTTCTTT.

V usage is TRBV30 and J usage is TRBJ2-3; D is undetermined. V was shortened by 0 bases and J by 2 bases, with 9 bases between the two germline ends. The V gene's germline CDR1 is GTSNPN and CDR2 SVGIG (reference sequence). This CDR3 is built from 14 residues. The CDR3 loop is CAWSVGLVTDTQYF. The CDR3 nucleotides are TGTGCCTGGAGTGTAGGGCTCGTCACAGATACGCAGTATTTT.

Of note for this clone: A far larger clone lies a single base away; this is likely a read error. The same CDR3 also results from other DNA sequences found in this sample. The chain links TRBV11-2 to TRBJ2-3, with 12 positions matching TRBD2. The length of the CDR3 is 15 residues. Germline values: CDR1 SGHAT, CDR2 FQNNGV. CDR3: CASSSLAGGIDTQYF. CDR3 DNA: TGCGCCAGCAGCTCCCTAGCGGGAGGGATAGATACGCAGTATTTT.

Points on this clone: This is likely an artifact of a read error, given a far larger clone one base away. The chain combines TRBV9 with TRBJ1-2; a possible D gene is TRBD1 (5 bases). Germline V lookup: CDR1 SGDLS, CDR2 YYNGEE. This CDR3 has 14 amino acids. The V gene lost 3 bases and the J gene lost 2 bases, with 11 bases spanning the gap. The CDR3 protein is CASSETVGNYGYTF. As DNA, the CDR3 is TGTGCCAGCAGCGAGACAGTGGGCAACTATGGCTACACCTTC.